The next 15 T cell receptor beta chains were all read from a single sample in a study of identical twins. TCRdb reprocessed the 5' RACE reads with MiXCR, giving one entry per CDR3 protein. The repertoire consists of 1.5 million to 2 million distinct CDR3 sequences, with about 31% occurring once and the leading ten covering about 0.27%. Material: cord blood. The receptor source for this set is a newborn girl in good health.

The chain combines TRBV28 with TRBJ1-6, with TRBD1 matching over 7 bases. V trimming: 5 bases; J trimming: 3 bases; junction bases outside the gene matches: 7. The CDR3 runs to 16 residues. Germline CDR1 is MDHEN and CDR2 is SYDVKM. This CDR3 reads CASSLGQISYNSPLHF. CDR3 DNA: TGTGCCAGCAGTCTGGGACAGATCAGCTATAATTCACCCCTCCACTTT. The full variable domain, its missing parts supplied by reference TRBV28 and TRBJ1-6, is DVKVTQSSRYLVKRTGEKVFLECVQDMDHENMFWYRQDPGLGLRLIYFSYDVKMKEKGDIPEGYSVSREKKERFSLILESASTNQTSMYLCASSLGQISYNSPLHFGNGTRLTVT.

The gene calls are TRBV6-1 and TRBJ1-1; 8 bases fit TRBD1. J lost 5 bases, V lost 5 bases, and 13 bases had no gene match. The germline gives CDR1 MNHNS, CDR2 SASEGT. The length of the CDR3 is 16 residues. This chain's CDR3 is CASSTVPGGAGTEAFF. DNA for the CDR3: TGTGCCAGCAGTACCGTACCAGGGGGCGCAGGTACTGAAGCTTTCTTT.

This clonotype was seen a single time. The V and J genes are TRBV3-1 and TRBJ2-3, with TRBD2 as a possible D gene (7 bases). From germline, CDR1 is LGHDT and CDR2 YNNKEL (reference sequence). CDR3 length equals 14 residues. V lost 0 bases and J 6 bases, leaving 10 bases between the germline ends. The CDR3 loop is CASSQDSGGDTQYF. The DNA for the CDR3 is TGTGCCAGCAGCCAAGATTCGGGGGGCGATACGCAGTATTTT.

The chain links TRBV20-1 to TRBJ2-5; 7 positions match TRBD2. Per the germline V gene, CDR1 is DFQATT and CDR2 is SNEGSKA (reference sequence). The CDR3 totals 14 residues. V lost 6 bases, J lost 11 bases, and 18 bases stayed unmatched. CDR3 in amino acids: CSAHGAGGYNEQYF. The CDR3 nucleotides read TGCAGTGCCCATGGGGCCGGGGGGTACAATGAGCAGTACTTC.

V and J are TRBV20-1 and TRBJ1-1; 7 bases fit TRBD1. Unmatched junction bases numbered 10, after V lost 5 bases and J lost 10 bases. The germline V gene encodes CDR1 DFQATT and CDR2 SNEGSKA (reference sequence). This CDR3 has 12 amino acids. CDR3 in DNA: TGCAGTGCTCTCGGTAAGGGGGCTGTAGCTTTCTTT. This gives the protein CSALGKGAVAFF.

This clonotype appeared once. V usage is TRBV10-3 and J usage is TRBJ1-1, with TRBD1 identical over 9 bases. The CDR3 runs 14 residues. Germline V gene data show CDR1 as ENHRY and CDR2 as SYGVKD. Trimming at V came to 3 bases and at J to 4 bases, leaving 3 bases not matched to a gene. The CDR3 DNA sequence: TGTGCCATCAGTGAACAGGGGGCGAGCACTGAAGCTTTCTTT. As protein: CAISEQGASTEAFF.

This clonotype was picked up many times. The CDR3 coding sequence is TGTGCCAGCAGGGGCGATAGCAATCAGCCCCAGCATTTT. It codes for CASRGDSNQPQHF. The rearrangement joins TRBV2 to TRBJ1-5; D is ambiguous. Looked up from germline, CDR1 is SNHLY and CDR2 is FYNNEI. Trimming stripped 6 bases from V and 0 bases from J, with 6 bases between. The CDR3 has 13 amino acids.

The chain joins TRBV3-1 to TRBJ2-1; the D gene is possibly TRBD2 (5 bases). V gave up 7 bases and J gave up 12 bases, with 16 bases separating them. Germline V lookup: CDR1 LGHDT, CDR2 YNNKEL (reference sequence). The CDR3 consists of 12 residues. CDR3 sequence reads: CASNPTDCLQFF. The CDR3 nucleotides are TGTGCCAGCAACCCGACGGACTGTTTGCAGTTCTTC.

This clonotype was seen only a few times. The chain recombines TRBV9 with TRBJ2-3, with 11 nucleotides matching TRBD2. CDR3 size: 16 residues. J gave up 3 bases and V 4 bases, and 7 bases lay outside the gene matches. Looked up from germline, CDR1 is SGDLS and CDR2 is YYNGEE. CDR3 sequence reads: CASSSRTSGHTDTQYF. CDR3 coding DNA: TGTGCCAGCAGCTCCCGGACTAGCGGGCATACAGATACGCAGTATTTT.

The chain carries TRBV20-1 and TRBJ2-7; D not certain. The CDR3 has 13 residues. Germline V gene data show CDR1 as DFQATT and CDR2 as SNEGSKA (reference sequence). V was pared by 2 bases and J by 0 bases, with 8 bases between. CDR3 DNA sequence: TGCAGTGCTAGATGGACGTACTCCTACGAGCAGTACTTC. Its translation: CSARWTYSYEQYF.

V and J are TRBV29-1 and TRBJ2-1; D is unclear. This CDR3 is 15 amino acids long. The ends were cut back, 4 bases at V and 0 bases at J, with 13 bases in the middle. Germline-derived CDR1 and CDR2 are SQVTM and ANQGSEA. The CDR3 protein is CSVVWVDHSYNEQFF. CDR3 DNA sequence: TGCAGCGTTGTATGGGTCGACCACTCCTACAATGAGCAGTTCTTC.

This clonotype has just a few counts. The chain joins TRBV5-6 to TRBJ1-6, with 9 bases matching TRBD1. Germline assignment: CDR1 SGHDT and CDR2 YYEEEE. The V segment lost 4 bases and the J segment 5 bases; nucleotides outside the gene matches: 4. This CDR3 spans 15 amino acids. The chain's CDR3 is CASSPGTGHNSPLHF. The CDR3 DNA is TGTGCCAGCAGCCCCGGGACAGGGCATAATTCACCCCTCCACTTT.

This clonotype was seen a handful of times. The V call is TRBV4-1, the J call TRBJ2-1, with no clear D. The V end was cut by 1 base, the J end by 2 bases, with 12 bases between. Germline V lookup: CDR1 MGHRA, CDR2 YSYEKL. CDR3 length: 16 residues. In DNA, the CDR3 is TGCGCCAGCAGCCAAGTCGGAGCAGGACCCTACAATGAGCAGTTCTTC. This gives the protein CASSQVGAGPYNEQFF.

This chain connects TRBV7-2 to TRBJ1-1; 7 positions match TRBD1. Trimming at V came to 5 bases and at J to 4 bases, leaving 4 bases not matched to a gene. The CDR3 extends over 13 amino acids. Germline loops: CDR1 SGHTA, CDR2 FQGNSA. The CDR3 spells CASSANRGTEAFF. Here the CDR3 DNA reads TGTGCCAGCAGCGCGAACAGGGGCACTGAAGCTTTCTTT.

The rearrangement links TRBV28 to TRBJ2-4, with D possibly called TRBD1 or TRBD2 (6 bases each). Per the germline V gene, CDR1 is MDHEN and CDR2 is SYDVKM. V lost 3 bases and J lost 7, with 13 bases in between. The CDR3 runs to 14 residues. CDR3 DNA: TGTGCCAGCAGTTTGGGGGGCCAAGGGAACATTCAGTACTTC. It specifies CASSLGGQGNIQYF. The whole variable domain, filled in from reference TRBV28 and TRBJ2-4, reads DVKVTQSSRYLVKRTGEKVFLECVQDMDHENMFWYRQDPGLGLRLIYFSYDVKMKEKGDIPEGYSVSREKKERFSLILESASTNQTSMYLCASSLGGQGNIQYFGAGTRLSVL.